This TCR beta chain was profiled in a study of CD8+ T cells in alopecia areata. V shed 0 bases and J 4 bases; nucleotides not matched to a gene: 12. Germline V lookup: CDR1 GTSNPN, CDR2 SVGIG (reference sequence). The CDR3 has 17 amino acids. RNA was isolated and reverse transcribed to cDNA, the sequencing template. Data came from immunoSEQ multiplex PCR; TCRdb stores just in-frame clones and leaves some out. The table shows roughly 150,000 clones, with 80% to 90% occurring only once. Study outcomes and limitations: Sequencing of scalp samples also includes resident alphabeta T cells from normal skin. Normal scalp showed lower clonality than lesional scalp, especially alopecia totalis/universalis.

This clone was found once. Antigen unknown. Lesional scalp punch biopsies and peripheral blood were collected from alopecia areata patients. The researchers isolated CD4+ and CD8+ T cells from PBMCs by sorting. This sequence was found in a human donor with alopecia areata. The material sequenced was CD8+ T cells sorted from blood, taken at week 0. This chain links TRBV30 with TRBJ2-1, with 7 bases matching TRBD2. The CDR3 reads CAWSVPAWSGDYNEQFF. CDR3 DNA sequence: TGTGCCTGGAGTGTACCCGCCTGGAGCGGGGATTACAATGAGCAGTTCTTC.